Below, 18 T cell receptor beta chains from the same sample are listed, as sequenced in a study of blood T cell repertoires in COVID-19. Profiling relied on immunoSEQ multiplex PCR, and the TCRdb table lists in-frame clones only, not all of them. In the table there are around 48,000 clones, more than 75% of which are singletons. Sequenced sample: peripheral blood. These receptors came from a man in his 60s with active or convalescent COVID-19.

This chain links TRBV4-2 with TRBJ2-3; 10 bases are shared with TRBD2. The germline gives CDR1 LGHNA, CDR2 YNFKEQ. The CDR3 spans 16 residues. The V segment lost 0 bases and the J segment 7 bases; nucleotides outside the gene matches: 7. The CDR3 DNA is TGTGCCAGCAGCCAAGATGTCAGCGGGGGGGCCTATACGCAGTATTTT. It yields the protein CASSQDVSGGAYTQYF.

This clone was counted once. The gene calls are TRBV18 and TRBJ1-3, with D maybe TRBD1 (6 bases). The CDR3 runs to 15 residues. Germline V gene sequence: CDR1 KGHSH, CDR2 LQKENI. Trimming removed 5 bases at V and 0 bases at J, with 11 bases between. The CDR3, as DNA: TGTGCCAGCTCAGGACAGCTCTCCTCTGGAAACACCATATATTTT. Its translation: CASSGQLSSGNTIYF.

A note on this clone: This sample also contains other DNA sequences that code for the same CDR3. The V and J genes are TRBV5-1 and TRBJ2-2; 9 bases line up with TRBD2. The CDR3 is 15 amino acids. Germline CDR1 is SGHRS and CDR2 is YFSETQ. Unmatched junction bases numbered 3, after V lost 0 bases and J lost 6 bases. CDR3 amino acids: CASSLAASGAGELFF. CDR3 bases: TGCGCCAGCAGCTTGGCGGCTAGCGGGGCCGGGGAGCTGTTTTTT.

The chain employs TRBV7-2 and TRBJ2-5, with D unclear. V lost 2 bases and J lost 5, with 9 bases in between. CDR3 length: 13 amino acids. Looked up from germline, CDR1 is SGHTA and CDR2 is FQGNSA. CDR3 in amino acids: CASSLTRLETQYF. The CDR3, as DNA: TGTGCCAGCAGCTTAACACGCCTGGAGACCCAGTACTTC.

Only a few counts were recorded for this clone. This chain links TRBV29-1 with TRBJ1-3, with a tentative D call TRBD1 (6 bases). The CDR3 loop spans 13 amino acids. Between the trimmed V and J ends, which lost 5 bases and 3 bases, there was a span of 11 bases. Germline V gives CDR1 SQVTM, CDR2 ANQGSEA. In nucleotides, the CDR3 is TGCAGCGTTTTCGGGGGGCTTGGAAACACCATATATTTT. It yields the protein CSVFGGLGNTIYF.

The V call is TRBV3-1 (or the pseudogene TRBV3-2), the J call TRBJ1-1, with a tentative D call TRBD1 (5 bases). From germline, CDR1 is LGHDT and CDR2 YNNKEL (reference sequence). V was shortened by 3 bases and J by 1 base, with 9 bases between the two germline ends. CDR3 length: 14 residues. The CDR3 sequence: CASSQDTTNTEAFF. The CDR3 region has the DNA TGTGCCAGCAGCCAGGACACCACGAACACTGAAGCTTTCTTT.

The gene calls are TRBV19 and TRBJ1-5; 8 nucleotides match TRBD1. This CDR3 has 16 residues. Trimming removed 3 bases from V and 6 bases from J; junction bases left unmatched: 10. Germline CDR1 LNHDA, CDR2 SQIVND (reference sequence). The CDR3 is CASSMSVAGGGQPQHF. The CDR3 nucleotides read TGTGCCAGTAGTATGAGTGTGGCAGGGGGCGGTCAGCCCCAGCATTTT.

This chain connects TRBV28 to TRBJ2-7, with TRBD2 identical over 10 bases. V dropped 5 bases and J dropped 4; count of bases not matched to a gene: 5. The CDR3 has 14 amino acids. From germline, CDR1 is MDHEN and CDR2 SYDVKM. CDR3 sequence: CASSPASGGYEQYF. CDR3 DNA: TGTGCCAGCAGTCCAGCTAGCGGGGGTTACGAGCAGTACTTC.

The CDR3 coding sequence is TGTGCCAGCAGCCTCCGGGACAGGGAGGGCGAGCAGTACTTC. This gives the protein CASSLRDREGEQYF. The chain employs TRBV7-8 and TRBJ2-7, with 9 bases aligning to TRBD1. The CDR3 consists of 14 residues. V lost 5 bases to trimming and J lost 6 bases; unmatched junction nucleotides: 8. Germline V gene lookup returns CDR1 SGHVS and CDR2 FQNEAQ.

This sequence joins TRBV19 and TRBJ2-1, with TRBD1 matching over 9 bases. Trimming cost V 3 bases and J 5 bases; bases outside gene matches: 14. The CDR3 totals 18 residues. The germline V gene encodes CDR1 LNHDA and CDR2 SQIVND (reference sequence). CDR3 in DNA: TGTGCCAGTAGTATGGGTCTCACCGGGACAGGGACCGACAATGAGCAGTTCTTC. As protein: CASSMGLTGTGTDNEQFF.

This clone was counted a single time. The chain combines TRBV7-9 with TRBJ2-1; weak D call: TRBD2 (7 bases). Trimming took 5 bases from V and 7 from J, leaving 27 bases between them. Germline V gene lookup returns CDR1 SEHNR and CDR2 FQNEAQ (reference sequence). CDR3 length: 18 residues. CDR3 bases: TGTGCCAGCAGCCTAAGGCGGGGACTAAATAAAGGGGGGAATGAGCAGTTCTTC. Its protein is CASSLRRGLNKGGNEQFF.

J is TRBJ2-1 and V is TRBV18; 9 nucleotides match TRBD2. Germline V gives CDR1 KGHSH, CDR2 LQKENI. V lost 6 bases and J lost 2; bases outside the gene matches: 5. The CDR3 contains 15 residues. CDR3 coding DNA: TGTGCCAGCTCCCCAGCGGGGGGCGCCTACAATGAGCAGTTCTTC. Its translation is CASSPAGGAYNEQFF.

This sequence joins TRBV6-6 and TRBJ2-5; 7 bases fit TRBD2. With V trimmed by 5 bases and J by 1 base, 4 bases remained unmatched. CDR3 length: 14 residues. Germline CDR1 reads MNHNY; CDR2 reads SVGAGI (reference sequence). This CDR3 is CASSLLAAQETQYF. Here the CDR3 DNA reads TGTGCCAGCAGTCTTCTAGCGGCCCAAGAGACCCAGTACTTC.

The gene calls are TRBV7-9 and TRBJ1-2; D may be TRBD1 (6 bases). This CDR3 region has 15 residues. V lost 5 bases, J lost 2 bases, and 15 bases lay in between. From germline, CDR1 is SEHNR and CDR2 FQNEAQ (reference sequence). The CDR3 reads CASSIKGDQNYGYTF. The CDR3 coding sequence is TGTGCCAGCAGCATCAAGGGGGACCAGAACTATGGCTACACCTTC.

This clone turned up a few times. The chain combines TRBV9 with TRBJ1-1; perhaps TRBD1 as D (6 bases). The CDR3 length is 16 residues. The germline V and J ends were trimmed by 1 base and 1 base, with 14 bases remaining between them. In germline, CDR1 is SGDLS, CDR2 YYNGEE. CDR3 loop: CASSVSKTGRNTEAFF. CDR3 DNA: TGTGCCAGCAGCGTAAGCAAGACAGGCCGGAACACTGAAGCTTTCTTT.

The chain has TRBV7-9 and TRBJ1-1; a possible D gene is TRBD1 (6 bases). The CDR3 sequence is 13 residues long. CDR1 and CDR2 from the germline V gene are SEHNR and FQNEAQ (reference sequence). The ends were cut back, 1 base at V and 5 bases at J, with 8 bases in the middle. CDR3 region: CASSLEGQTEAFF. In nucleotides, the CDR3 is TGTGCCAGCAGCTTAGAAGGACAGACTGAAGCTTTCTTT.

The V and J genes are TRBV5-6 and TRBJ2-1; D ambiguous. Germline loops: CDR1 SGHDT, CDR2 YYEEEE. This CDR3 is 15 amino acids long. Trimming removed 0 bases from V and 10 bases from J, with 17 bases in between. For the CDR3, the DNA is TGTGCCAGCAGCTTGGCACTTACTAAATTCGACGAGCAGTTCTTC. Residues: CASSLALTKFDEQFF.

The rearrangement links TRBV7-2 to TRBJ1-3; D is unresolved. CDR1 is SGHTA and CDR2 is FQGNSA in the germline V gene. The CDR3 is made up of 14 amino acids. Trimming removed 5 bases from V and 4 bases from J, with 12 bases in between. DNA of the CDR3: TGTGCCAGCAGCCCCGGTAGTCCCGGAAACACCATATATTTT. Its translation: CASSPGSPGNTIYF.